The 26 T cell receptor beta chains listed next were all sequenced from one sample in a study of human T cells and chemical hapten exposure. TCRdb itself ran the RACE reads through MiXCR, one entry per CDR3 protein. The table has approximately 90,000 distinct CDR3 sequences, 9.5% to 15% seen once; the top ten hold around 2.2%. Time point specified: patch test 1, 2 weeks after DPC sensitization. This sample's treatment: therapeutic diphenylcyclopropenone sensitization with weekly scalp DPC. The sample in question was whole blood, obtained in connection with sensitization to the hapten diphenylcyclopropenone (DPC). These TCRs come from a woman between 40 and 50 years old with alopecia areata. Some clones in this sample may be carry-over from other donors' samples.

This clonotype has only a few counts. The V gene is TRBV11-3, the J gene TRBJ1-1, with D perhaps matching TRBD1 (5 bases). CDR3 size: 14 residues. The V gene's germline CDR1 is SGHNT and CDR2 YENEEA. V was trimmed by 4 bases and J by 3 bases, leaving 12 bases between them. As DNA, the CDR3 is TGTGCCAGCAGCTCGACGGGGGAGTACACTGAAGCTTTCTTT. It is translated as CASSSTGEYTEAFF.

In this sample, this clonotype turned up a few times. The chain is built from TRBV18 and TRBJ2-4, with D possibly being TRBD1 (5 bases). The CDR3 runs 17 residues. Germline-derived CDR1 and CDR2 are KGHSH and LQKENI. V was clipped by 3 bases and J by 1 base, with 16 bases between them. The DNA of the CDR3 is TGTGCCAGCTCACCCCCAGGGTTTATCATGGCCAAAAACATTCAGTACTTC. Translated: CASSPPGFIMAKNIQYF.

The chain recombines TRBV6-1 with TRBJ2-2; no definite D call. Trimming took 4 bases from V and 6 from J, leaving 6 bases between them. CDR3 length: 12 residues. Germline V gene sequence: CDR1 MNHNS, CDR2 SASEGT. The chain's CDR3 is CASSVPAGELFF. The CDR3 DNA reads as TGTGCCAGCAGTGTACCAGCCGGGGAGCTGTTTTTT.

This clonotype was picked up many times. The chain uses TRBV6-1 and TRBJ2-6; D unclear. Germline V CDR1 and CDR2: MNHNS, SASEGT. V was cut by 2 bases and J by 7 bases, with 9 bases left in between. This CDR3 is 14 amino acids long. CDR3 bases: TGTGCCAGCAGTGAATCTCTCCTTGCCAACGTCCTGACTTTC. Encoded protein: CASSESLLANVLTF.

V usage is TRBV9 and J usage is TRBJ2-3; D call uncertain. Trimming took 1 base from V and 2 from J, leaving 11 bases between them. Germline V gene lookup returns CDR1 SGDLS and CDR2 YYNGEE. The CDR3 has 15 amino acids. DNA of the CDR3: TGTGCCAGCAGCGTAACACCGGCCGCCACAGATACGCAGTATTTT. Its protein is CASSVTPAATDTQYF.

The chain joins TRBV7-2 to TRBJ2-2; D remains unclear. The CDR3 covers 14 residues. Germline CDR1 and CDR2: SGHTA and FQGNSA. V was cut by 1 base and J by 0 bases, with 3 bases left in between. The CDR3 protein is CASSLEANTGELFF. The CDR3 DNA sequence: TGTGCCAGCAGCTTAGAGGCGAACACCGGGGAGCTGTTTTTT.

The gene calls are TRBV6-2 or TRBV6-3 and TRBJ2-1; D is uncertain. Between the trimmed V and J ends, which lost 7 bases and 0 bases, there was a span of 10 bases. The CDR3 consists of 14 residues. Germline V gene lookup returns CDR1 MNHEY and CDR2 SVGEGT. CDR3 loop: CASNNYPSYNEQFF. CDR3 nucleotide sequence: TGTGCCAGCAATAACTACCCCTCCTACAATGAGCAGTTCTTC.

This clonotype was counted many times. This chain uses TRBV6-1 with TRBJ2-2; 8 positions agree with TRBD2. Germline CDR1 and CDR2: MNHNS and SASEGT. The V and J ends lost 7 bases and 5 bases, in that order; junction bases with no gene match: 12. CDR3 size: 16 residues. The CDR3, as DNA: TGTGCCAGCAACCGACCGGGCCTAGCGGGTACCGGGGAGCTGTTTTTT. Its protein product is CASNRPGLAGTGELFF.

This clonotype was counted ten times or more. The chain uses TRBV12-3 or TRBV12-4 and TRBJ1-5; D remains ambiguous. V was trimmed by 6 bases and J by 5 bases, leaving 14 bases between them. This CDR3 contains 14 residues. The CDR3 DNA is TGTGCCAGCAGATTGGGGTACGGGCATCAGCCCCAGCATTTT. It codes for CASRLGYGHQPQHF.

This clonotype was observed a few times. The J gene is TRBJ1-3, the V gene TRBV7-2; D call uncertain. The V gene's germline CDR1 is SGHTA and CDR2 FQGNSA. V lost 1 base to trimming and J lost 0 bases, with 7 bases between them. The CDR3 is 15 residues long. Here the CDR3 DNA reads TGTGCCAGCAGCTTAGGCTCAGGCTCTGGAAACACCATATATTTT. Its protein is CASSLGSGSGNTIYF.

The rearrangement joins TRBV6-4 to TRBJ2-5; no definite D call. The CDR3 sequence is 13 residues long. Deletions cut 4 bases from V and 3 bases from J, with 9 bases between. Looked up from germline, CDR1 is MRHNA and CDR2 is SNTAGT. The CDR3 loop is CASSVSAEETQYF. The CDR3 coding sequence is TGTGCCAGCAGTGTGTCGGCAGAAGAGACCCAGTACTTC.

At least ten counts were recorded for this clonotype. The V gene is TRBV6-2 or TRBV6-3, the J gene TRBJ2-1; D unresolved. The V and J ends lost 3 bases and 8 bases respectively, with 8 bases between them. The length of the CDR3 is 12 residues. Germline V CDR1 and CDR2: MNHEY, SVGEGT. The CDR3 spells CASSYFGYEQFF. CDR3 DNA sequence: TGTGCCAGCAGTTATTTCGGTTATGAGCAGTTCTTC.

The chain is built from TRBV6-5 and TRBJ2-7, with 7 positions matching TRBD1. The CDR3 is made up of 13 amino acids. Germline V CDR1 and CDR2: MNHEY, SVGAGI. J was trimmed by 4 bases and V by 5 bases; bases with no gene match: 5. CDR3 in DNA: TGTGCCAGCAGTCCGGGACAGAATTACGAGCAGTACTTC. Encoded protein: CASSPGQNYEQYF.

This clonotype has a handful of counts. V is TRBV7-9 and J is TRBJ2-1; 9 bases fit TRBD2. The V segment lost 5 bases and the J segment 2 bases; nucleotides outside the gene matches: 4. Germline CDR1 and CDR2: SEHNR and FQNEAQ (reference sequence). The CDR3 totals 15 residues. The CDR3 is CASSLGLAPYNEQFF. The CDR3 DNA sequence: TGTGCCAGCAGCCTGGGACTAGCCCCCTACAATGAGCAGTTCTTC.

This clonotype occurred a few times. The chain uses TRBV21-1 and TRBJ1-5; the DNA was not compared with TRBD1, the D call given in the table. TRBV21-1 is a listed pseudogene. The CDR3 contains 16 residues. The CDR3 loop is CASSLRQGRGNQPQHF. The CDR3 DNA reads TGTGCCAGCAGCCTCCGACAGGGGCGCGGCAATCAGCCCCAGCATTTT.

This clonotype was found a few times. The chain employs TRBV7-8 and TRBJ2-2; a possible D gene is TRBD2 (5 bases). V was trimmed by 4 bases and J by 0 bases, leaving 15 bases between them. The CDR3 totals 17 residues. Germline V gives CDR1 SGHVS, CDR2 FQNEAQ. The CDR3 DNA reads as TGTGCCAGCAGCTCCCCCTTCAGCGGAGCGAACACCGGGGAGCTGTTTTTT. Protein product: CASSSPFSGANTGELFF.

This clonotype has just a few counts. This chain uses TRBV27 with TRBJ1-1; TRBD1 is a possible D gene (6 bases). The V gene lost 5 bases and the J gene lost 7 bases, with 14 bases spanning the gap. The CDR3 runs 13 residues. Germline V gives CDR1 MNHEY, CDR2 SMNVEV (reference sequence). The CDR3 is CASSTGTDNEAFF. The CDR3 DNA follows: TGTGCCAGCAGTACAGGGACCGATAATGAAGCTTTCTTT.

In this sample, this clonotype turned up many times. The rearrangement links TRBV7-2 to TRBJ2-6; D call uncertain. This CDR3 comprises 16 residues. Trimming stripped 1 base from V and 0 bases from J, with 7 bases between. CDR1 SGHTA and CDR2 FQGNSA come from the germline V gene. The CDR3 DNA sequence: TGTGCCAGCAGCTTAGGACCGAGCTCTGGGGCCAACGTCCTGACTTTC. It is translated as CASSLGPSSGANVLTF.

There are a few counts of this clonotype. This chain uses TRBV20-1 with TRBJ2-1; TRBD1 matches at 9 bases. The length of the CDR3 is 14 residues. CDR1 and CDR2 (germline): DFQATT, SNEGSKA (reference sequence). The trim removed 3 bases at V and 3 bases at J, leaving 3 bases unmatched. The CDR3 sequence: CSARRDRDYNEQFF. The CDR3 DNA sequence: TGCAGTGCTAGGAGGGACAGGGACTACAATGAGCAGTTCTTC.

In its sample, this clonotype was seen a few times. The rearrangement links TRBV27 to TRBJ2-1; 7 nucleotides line up with TRBD2. V trimming: 6 bases; J trimming: 2 bases; junction bases outside the gene matches: 7. This CDR3 comprises 15 residues. Per the germline V gene, CDR1 is MNHEY and CDR2 is SMNVEV (reference sequence). CDR3 nucleotides: TGTGCCAGCAGACTCTCCGGGACTACCTACAATGAGCAGTTCTTC. This encodes CASRLSGTTYNEQFF.

The chain combines TRBV5-6 with TRBJ2-1; TRBD1 matches 9 bases. The CDR3 runs to 13 residues. With V trimmed by 4 bases and J by 9 bases, 5 bases remained unmatched. CDR1 is SGHDT and CDR2 is YYEEEE in the germline V gene. In nucleotides, the CDR3 is TGTGCCAGCAGCAGGGACAGGGCGGGTGAGCAGTTCTTC. It specifies CASSRDRAGEQFF.

V is TRBV5-1 and J is TRBJ2-5, with 10 bases lining up with TRBD2. Losses at the gene ends were 0 bases for V and 2 bases for J; bases not matched to a gene: 4. From germline, CDR1 is SGHRS and CDR2 YFSETQ. The CDR3 has 16 amino acids. CDR3: CASSLASSGGQETQYF. CDR3 DNA: TGCGCCAGCAGCTTGGCGTCTAGCGGGGGACAAGAGACCCAGTACTTC.

V usage is TRBV6-2 or TRBV6-3 and J usage is TRBJ2-1, with 10 bases aligning to TRBD2. V shed 4 bases, J shed 8 bases, and the junction held 8 bases outside the gene matches. Germline CDR1 MNHEY, CDR2 SVGEGT. The CDR3 is 15 residues long. CDR3 amino acids: CASSSPPSGSYEQFF. CDR3 nucleotides: TGTGCCAGCAGTTCCCCCCCTAGCGGGAGCTATGAGCAGTTCTTC.

The chain combines TRBV2 with TRBJ1-5; maybe TRBD1 (6 bases). Germline V gene sequence: CDR1 SNHLY, CDR2 FYNNEI. The CDR3 runs to 13 residues. Trimming removed 4 bases from V and 4 bases from J, with 8 bases in between. The CDR3 loop is CASSVTGNQPQHF. For the CDR3, the DNA is TGTGCCAGCAGTGTGACAGGAAATCAGCCCCAGCATTTT. The full variable domain, in which reference TRBV2 and TRBJ1-5 provide the parts outside the CDR3, is EPEVTQTPSHQVTQMGQEVILRCVPISNHLYFYWYRQILGQKVEFLVSFYNNEISEKSEIFDDQFSVERPDGSNFTLKIRSTKLEDSAMYFCASSVTGNQPQHFGDGTRLSIL.

The chain uses TRBV7-2 and TRBJ1-1; 9 nucleotides line up with TRBD1. The germline V gene has CDR1 SGHTA and CDR2 FQGNSA. CDR3 size: 16 residues. Unmatched junction bases numbered 3, after V lost 0 bases and J lost 1 base. This CDR3 reads CASSLAWGQGNTEAFF. In nucleotides, the CDR3 is TGTGCCAGCAGCTTAGCATGGGGACAGGGGAACACTGAAGCTTTCTTT.

The V gene is TRBV9, the J gene TRBJ2-7, with 8 bases lining up with TRBD1. The CDR3 runs 13 residues. Germline lookup yields CDR1 SGDLS and CDR2 YYNGEE. CDR3 sequence (DNA): TGTGCGGCTTCGGGACAGGTGCACTACGAGCAGTACTTC. Translating it yields CAASGQVHYEQYF.